The 10 T cell receptor beta chains presented below share a single source sample, sequenced in a study of blood T cell repertoires in COVID-19. Data came from immunoSEQ multiplex PCR; TCRdb stores just in-frame clones and leaves some out. Among 55,000 to 85,000 clones listed, over 75% were seen once. Sequences were obtained from peripheral blood. The receptors here all came from a woman aged 18-30 years with acute or convalescent COVID-19.

This clone was seen more than once but under ten times. This CDR3 is CASSLGQGTNSPLHF. The CDR3 bases are TGTGCCAGCAGTCTAGGACAGGGGACGAATTCACCCCTCCACTTT. The V gene is TRBV6-6, the J gene TRBJ1-6; 9 nucleotides match TRBD1. V gave up 5 bases and J gave up 7 bases; unmatched junction bases: 6. The V gene's germline CDR1 is MNHNY and CDR2 SVGAGI (reference sequence). The CDR3 has 15 amino acids.

The chain is built from TRBV28 and TRBJ1-4; tentatively, D is TRBD1 (5 bases). This CDR3 contains 15 residues. Germline V gives CDR1 MDHEN, CDR2 SYDVKM. The V end was cut by 2 bases, the J end by 7 bases, with 14 bases between. CDR3: CASSLGQGGGEKLFF. The CDR3 nucleotides read TGTGCCAGCAGTTTAGGGCAGGGCGGGGGTGAAAAACTGTTTTTT. Using reference TRBV28 and TRBJ1-4 for the parts outside the CDR3, the full variable domain is DVKVTQSSRYLVKRTGEKVFLECVQDMDHENMFWYRQDPGLGLRLIYFSYDVKMKEKGDIPEGYSVSREKKERFSLILESASTNQTSMYLCASSLGQGGGEKLFFGSGTQLSVL.

The rearrangement uses TRBV6-1 and TRBJ2-7; TRBD1 matches 7 bases. This CDR3 spans 15 amino acids. With V trimmed by 3 bases and J by 2 bases, 7 bases remained unmatched. CDR1 is MNHNS and CDR2 is SASEGT in the germline V gene. CDR3 in amino acids: CASSDWTGFTYEQYF. The CDR3, as DNA: TGTGCCAGCAGTGATTGGACAGGCTTCACCTACGAGCAGTACTTC.

This chain connects TRBV28 to TRBJ2-5, with a tentative D call TRBD1 (6 bases). The CDR3 is made up of 14 amino acids. The V end lost 3 bases, the J end lost 5 bases, and 13 bases lay between the germline ends. Germline values: CDR1 MDHEN, CDR2 SYDVKM. The CDR3 DNA follows: TGTGCCAGCAGTTTTGGGGGCGTATGGGAGACCCAGTACTTC. Translating it yields CASSFGGVWETQYF. Full variable domain (rest looked up from reference TRBV28 and TRBJ2-5): DVKVTQSSRYLVKRTGEKVFLECVQDMDHENMFWYRQDPGLGLRLIYFSYDVKMKEKGDIPEGYSVSREKKERFSLILESASTNQTSMYLCASSFGGVWETQYFGPGTRLLVL.

The rearrangement uses TRBV3-1 (or the pseudogene TRBV3-2) and TRBJ2-7; 11 positions match TRBD2. The length of the CDR3 is 21 residues. CDR1 and CDR2 from the germline V gene are LGHDT and YNNKEL (reference sequence). Germline trimming cut 0 bases from V and 2 bases from J; bases unmatched to any gene: 18. The CDR3 sequence: CASSQDPLLAGGIILPYEQYF. Written as DNA, the CDR3 is TGTGCCAGCAGCCAAGACCCCCTCCTAGCGGGAGGCATCATACTACCCTACGAGCAGTACTTC.

The chain joins TRBV2 to TRBJ2-3; TRBD2 matches 10 bases. The ends lost 6 bases at V and 4 bases at J; junction bases unmatched: 7. Germline V gene lookup returns CDR1 SNHLY and CDR2 FYNNEI. The CDR3 is 15 amino acids. The CDR3 spells CASRGLSGRADTQYF. In DNA, the CDR3 is TGTGCCAGCAGGGGCCTGAGCGGGAGGGCAGATACGCAGTATTTT.

The rearrangement joins TRBV2 to TRBJ2-7, with TRBD2 as a possible D gene (5 bases). V lost 7 bases and J 5 bases, leaving 9 bases between the germline ends. CDR1 is SNHLY and CDR2 is FYNNEI in the germline V gene. This CDR3 contains 11 residues. The CDR3 reads CASNSGDEQYF. DNA for the CDR3: TGTGCCAGCAATTCCGGGGACGAGCAGTACTTC. Full variable domain (remainder filled in from reference TRBV2 and TRBJ2-7): EPEVTQTPSHQVTQMGQEVILRCVPISNHLYFYWYRQILGQKVEFLVSFYNNEISEKSEIFDDQFSVERPDGSNFTLKIRSTKLEDSAMYFCASNSGDEQYFGPGTRLTVT.

The rearrangement links TRBV19 to TRBJ1-4; possibly TRBD1 for D (5 bases). The CDR3 runs 14 residues. From germline, CDR1 is LNHDA and CDR2 SQIVND (reference sequence). Deletions cut 3 bases from V and 6 bases from J, with 11 bases between. CDR3 sequence reads: CASSMGQGYEKLFF. CDR3 DNA sequence: TGTGCCAGTAGTATGGGGCAGGGATATGAAAAACTGTTTTTT.

This chain links TRBV6-5 with TRBJ2-3, with D possibly matching TRBD1 (6 bases). The CDR3 runs to 13 residues. The germline V gene has CDR1 MNHEY and CDR2 SVGAGI. Trimming left V 7 bases short and J 3 bases short, with 11 bases between. This CDR3 is CASMQGKTDTQYF. Here the CDR3 DNA reads TGTGCCAGCATGCAGGGGAAAACAGATACGCAGTATTTT.

The chain couples TRBV5-4 to TRBJ2-2; a possible D gene is TRBD1 (5 bases). Germline-derived CDR1 and CDR2 are SGHNT and YYREEE (reference sequence). V was trimmed by 5 bases and J by 5 bases, leaving 10 bases between them. This CDR3 is 13 amino acids long. The CDR3: CASSTDNTGELFF. The CDR3 DNA is TGTGCCAGCAGTACGGACAATACCGGGGAGCTGTTTTTT.